Sequencing of this TCR beta chain was carried out in a study of T cell responses to AZD1222 COVID-19 vaccine. A word on this clone: Its antigen is still unknown.

Study results and limitations: In the spike-specific TCR repertoire, nearly half reportedly target unmutated variant regions. Compared with day 0, the breadth and depth of the Spike-specific TCR repertoire rose significantly after two doses of AZD1222. Only a handful of people who got AZD1222 tested seropositive at baseline. Spike-wide vaccine-associated CD4 TCRs dominated at 160-218 and 743-854.

The germline V gene has CDR1 SGHAT and CDR2 FQNNGV. With V trimmed by 4 bases and J by 7 bases, 11 bases remained unmatched. The length of the CDR3 is 15 residues. Clones were read by immunoSEQ multiplex PCR, and TCRdb kept only the in-frame ones, dropping some. Found here are about 160,000 clones, 85% to 90% of them singletons; the top ten hold 6.9%. The TCR sequence derives from an adult in good health. This specimen consisted of peripheral blood, obtained on day 0 of AZD1222 vaccination. The chain links TRBV11-2 to TRBJ1-2, with 8 bases matching TRBD1. The CDR3 spells CASSSTTGAISGYTF. CDR3 nucleotide sequence: TGTGCCAGCAGCTCAACGACAGGGGCAATAAGTGGCTACACCTTC.